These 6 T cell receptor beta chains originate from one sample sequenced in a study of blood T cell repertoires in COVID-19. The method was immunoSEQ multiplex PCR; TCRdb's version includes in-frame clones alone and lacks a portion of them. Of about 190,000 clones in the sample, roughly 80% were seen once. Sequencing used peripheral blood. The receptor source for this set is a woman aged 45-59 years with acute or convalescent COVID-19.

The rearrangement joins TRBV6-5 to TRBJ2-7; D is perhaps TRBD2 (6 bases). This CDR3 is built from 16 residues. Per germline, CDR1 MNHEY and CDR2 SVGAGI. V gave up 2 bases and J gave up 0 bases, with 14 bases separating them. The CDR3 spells CASSYPDKTSSYEQYF. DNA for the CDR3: TGTGCCAGCAGTTACCCGGACAAGACTAGCTCCTACGAGCAGTACTTC.

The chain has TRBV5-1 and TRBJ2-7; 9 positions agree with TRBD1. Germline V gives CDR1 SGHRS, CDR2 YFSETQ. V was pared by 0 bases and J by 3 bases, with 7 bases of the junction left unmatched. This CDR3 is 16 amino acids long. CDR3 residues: CASSLGTGVGLYEQYF. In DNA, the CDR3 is TGCGCCAGCAGCTTGGGGACAGGGGTAGGCCTCTACGAGCAGTACTTC.

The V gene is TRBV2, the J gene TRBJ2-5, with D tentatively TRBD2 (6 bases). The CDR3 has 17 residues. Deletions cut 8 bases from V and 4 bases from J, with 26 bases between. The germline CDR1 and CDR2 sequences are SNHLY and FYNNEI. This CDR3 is CASAGGKGSHGGETQYF. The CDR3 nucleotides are TGTGCCAGCGCGGGCGGTAAAGGATCCCACGGGGGAGAGACCCAGTACTTC.

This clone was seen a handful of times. As DNA, the CDR3 is TGTGCCAGTAGTACGACTAGCGGGGTGTACGAGCAGTACTTC. Protein product: CASSTTSGVYEQYF. This sequence joins TRBV19 and TRBJ2-7; 11 bases agree with TRBD2. CDR1 and CDR2 from the germline V gene are LNHDA and SQIVND (reference sequence). This CDR3 is built from 14 residues. V trimming: 4 bases; J trimming: 4 bases; junction bases outside the gene matches: 3.

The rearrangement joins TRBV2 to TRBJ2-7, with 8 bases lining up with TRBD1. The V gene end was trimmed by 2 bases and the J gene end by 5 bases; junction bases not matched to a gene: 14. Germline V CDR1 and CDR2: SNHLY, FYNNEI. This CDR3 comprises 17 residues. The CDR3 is CASSETLGQGLSDEQYF. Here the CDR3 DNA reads TGTGCCAGCAGTGAAACCCTTGGACAGGGTCTCTCGGACGAGCAGTACTTC.

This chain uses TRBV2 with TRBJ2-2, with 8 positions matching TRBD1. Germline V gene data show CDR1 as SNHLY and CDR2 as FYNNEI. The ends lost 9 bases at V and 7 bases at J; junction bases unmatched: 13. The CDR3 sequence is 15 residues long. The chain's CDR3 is CASLRGRGRLGELFF. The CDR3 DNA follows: TGTGCCAGTCTCCGGGGCAGGGGGCGGCTCGGGGAGCTGTTTTTT.